The 20 T cell receptor beta chains below all came from one sample that was sequenced in a study of shared clonotypes between healthy human individuals. This table comes from immunoSEQ multiplex PCR, and its TCRdb copy is limited to in-frame clones, with some not included. The repertoire holds around 2.3 million clones, with approximately 94% as singletons. Input material: naive CD4+ T cells sorted from blood. The subset is: CD45RA+ positively selected. Receptors originate from a man aged 18 to 29 in good health.

This chain uses TRBV28 with TRBJ1-6; maybe TRBD1 (5 bases). Germline V gene sequence: CDR1 MDHEN, CDR2 SYDVKM. This CDR3 is built from 14 residues. Trimming removed 5 bases at V and 10 bases at J, with 15 bases between. The CDR3 bases are TGTGCCAGCAGTCCTCAGGGATTCCAGTCACCCCTCCACTTT. It encodes CASSPQGFQSPLHF.

This chain connects TRBV5-1 to TRBJ2-5; D is ambiguous. CDR1 is SGHRS, CDR2 YFSETQ, per germline. With 4 bases removed from V and 5 bases from J, the gap between germline ends came to 15 bases. The CDR3 spans 14 residues. CDR3 in amino acids: CASSPWRWQETQYF. The CDR3, as DNA: TGCGCCAGCAGCCCCTGGCGGTGGCAGGAGACCCAGTACTTC.

V gene TRBV19 combines with J gene TRBJ1-1; D gene unclear. Germline V CDR1 and CDR2: LNHDA, SQIVND (reference sequence). V was clipped by 1 base and J by 0 bases, with 6 bases between them. CDR3 length: 14 amino acids. CDR3: CASSIGPVNTEAFF. The CDR3 DNA sequence: TGTGCCAGTAGTATAGGGCCAGTGAACACTGAAGCTTTCTTT.

J is TRBJ1-3 and V is TRBV30; D not certain. This CDR3 has 11 amino acids. The germline V gene has CDR1 GTSNPN and CDR2 SVGIG (reference sequence). Trimming removed 3 bases from V and 7 bases from J, with 7 bases in between. In DNA, the CDR3 is TGTGCCTGGAGCGGTCAGAACACCATATATTTT. Translation: CAWSGQNTIYF. The variable domain in full, with the rest retrieved from reference TRBV30 and TRBJ1-3, is SQTIHQWPATLVQPVGSPLSLECTVEGTSNPNLYWYRQAAGRGLQLLFYSVGIGQISSEVPQNLSASRPQDRQFILSSKKLLLSDSGFYLCAWSGQNTIYFGEGSWLTVV.

The chain recombines TRBV18 with TRBJ2-3, with D possibly called TRBD1 or TRBD2 (6 bases each). The germline gives CDR1 KGHSH, CDR2 LQKENI. The CDR3 consists of 17 residues. The V end lost 2 bases, the J end lost 7 bases, and 22 bases lay between the germline ends. CDR3 DNA: TGTGCCAGCTCACCATTGGCCCCGGGGGCCCCGGGGTATACGCAGTATTTT. Protein sequence: CASSPLAPGAPGYTQYF.

The chain couples TRBV28 to TRBJ1-6, with TRBD1 identical over 9 bases. The CDR3 extends over 14 amino acids. Unmatched junction bases numbered 3, after V lost 7 bases and J lost 5 bases. Germline V gene data show CDR1 as MDHEN and CDR2 as SYDVKM. The CDR3 spells CASNTGGDNSPLHF. CDR3 DNA sequence: TGTGCCAGCAACACAGGGGGCGATAATTCACCCCTCCACTTT.

The genes are TRBV30 and TRBJ2-1; 7 nucleotides align to TRBD1. J gave up 0 bases and V 0 bases, and 11 bases lay outside the gene matches. CDR1 and CDR2 from the germline V gene are GTSNPN and SVGIG (reference sequence). This CDR3 is built from 18 residues. The chain's CDR3 is CAWSVSRTGLSSYNEQFF. The CDR3 region has the DNA TGTGCCTGGAGTGTCTCCCGGACAGGCCTTAGCTCCTACAATGAGCAGTTCTTC.

The chain combines TRBV11-2 with TRBJ1-1; possibly TRBD1 for D (5 bases). This CDR3 has 13 residues. From germline, CDR1 is SGHAT and CDR2 FQNNGV. Trimming took 4 bases from V and 1 from J, leaving 7 bases between them. CDR3 coding DNA: TGTGCCAGCAGCTCAGGGACGAACACTGAAGCTTTCTTT. Translating it yields CASSSGTNTEAFF. The full variable domain, completed using reference TRBV11-2 and TRBJ1-1, is EAGVAQSPRYKIIEKRQSVAFWCNPISGHATLYWYQQILGQGPKLLIQFQNNGVVDDSQLPKDRFSAERLKGVDSTLKIQPAKLEDSAVYLCASSSGTNTEAFFGQGTRLTVV.

The chain is built from TRBV5-1 and TRBJ2-7; the D is unclear. CDR3 length: 16 residues. Trimming removed 1 base from V and 0 bases from J, with 14 bases in between. Germline V lookup: CDR1 SGHRS, CDR2 YFSETQ. This chain's CDR3 is CASSLQLSGSSYEQYF. As DNA, the CDR3 is TGCGCCAGCAGCTTGCAACTTTCCGGCAGCTCCTACGAGCAGTACTTC.

This chain connects TRBV5-4 to TRBJ2-5, with TRBD2 as a possible D gene (6 bases). Trimming removed 1 base from V and 7 bases from J, with 14 bases in between. Germline CDR1 SGHNT, CDR2 YYREEE (reference sequence). The CDR3 loop spans 14 amino acids. The CDR3 sequence: CASSLWGLGWTQYF. In DNA form, the CDR3 reads TGTGCCAGCAGCTTGTGGGGACTGGGATGGACCCAGTACTTC.

In this sample, this clone turned up a few times. The J gene is TRBJ2-6, the V gene TRBV10-3, with 9 bases matching TRBD1. V shed 8 bases, J shed 1 base, and the junction held 3 bases outside the gene matches. This CDR3 has 15 residues. Germline V lookup: CDR1 ENHRY, CDR2 SYGVKD. CDR3 in amino acids: CAIAGQGSGANVLTF. The CDR3 region has the DNA TGTGCCATCGCGGGACAGGGATCTGGGGCCAACGTCCTGACTTTC.

The gene calls are TRBV4-1 and TRBJ2-1; D not resolved. Between the trimmed V and J ends, which lost 1 base and 8 bases, there was a span of 9 bases. Germline V CDR1 and CDR2: MGHRA, YSYEKL. The CDR3 is 13 amino acids. The CDR3 region is CASSQVGGDEQFF. CDR3 in DNA: TGCGCCAGCAGCCAAGTGGGTGGCGATGAGCAGTTCTTC.

V gene TRBV10-3 combines with J gene TRBJ2-6; no firm D call. This CDR3 is built from 15 residues. Germline V lookup: CDR1 ENHRY, CDR2 SYGVKD. V lost 5 bases to trimming and J lost 1 base, with 9 bases between them. CDR3: CAISFQASGANVLTF. The CDR3 bases are TGTGCCATCAGTTTTCAGGCTTCTGGGGCCAACGTCCTGACTTTC.

CDR3 amino acids: CASSYSGGGYTEAFF. CDR3 nucleotides: TGTGCCAGCAGTTACTCTGGGGGAGGGTACACTGAAGCTTTCTTT. The V call is TRBV6-5, the J call TRBJ1-1; maybe TRBD1 (5 bases). The V end was cut by 0 bases, the J end by 3 bases, with 11 bases between. Germline-derived CDR1 and CDR2 are MNHEY and SVGAGI. This CDR3 region has 15 residues.

V and J are TRBV7-9 and TRBJ2-7, with D unclear. Trimming took 1 base from V and 7 from J, leaving 5 bases between them. The CDR3 has 11 residues. Germline values: CDR1 SEHNR, CDR2 FQNEAQ (reference sequence). CDR3 in DNA: TGTGCCAGCAGCTTAGTCGAGGAGCAGTACTTC. Encoded protein: CASSLVEEQYF.

J is TRBJ2-3 and V is TRBV7-2, with 8 bases matching TRBD2. V was clipped by 5 bases and J by 10 bases; unmatched bases: 11. CDR1 and CDR2 (germline): SGHTA, FQGNSA. This CDR3 has 14 residues. The CDR3 bases are TGTGCCAGCAGCCTCGGACTAGCAACCTATGCGCAGTATTTT. Its protein is CASSLGLATYAQYF.

The rearrangement links TRBV5-1 to TRBJ2-5; TRBD1 is a possible D gene (5 bases). The germline CDR1 and CDR2 sequences are SGHRS and YFSETQ. Trimming removed 5 bases at V and 5 bases at J, with 19 bases between. This CDR3 is 15 amino acids long. The CDR3 spells CASSSLQGVEETQYF. The CDR3 nucleotides are TGCGCCAGCAGTTCATTACAAGGGGTAGAGGAGACCCAGTACTTC.

This chain uses TRBV7-9 with TRBJ2-7; the match to TRBD2 covers 13 bases. The J segment lost 5 bases and the V segment lost 6 bases, leaving 7 bases of the junction unmatched. This CDR3 region has 15 residues. Germline-derived CDR1 and CDR2 are SEHNR and FQNEAQ (reference sequence). The CDR3 sequence is CASRRRGTSGNEQYF. Here the CDR3 DNA reads TGTGCCAGCAGGCGGAGGGGGACTAGCGGGAACGAGCAGTACTTC.

This chain connects TRBV5-1 to TRBJ2-2; 10 bases are shared with TRBD1. This CDR3 is 16 amino acids long. With 4 bases clipped from V and 4 bases from J, the junction kept 7 bases outside the gene matches. CDR1 SGHRS and CDR2 YFSETQ come from the germline V gene. The DNA for the CDR3 is TGCGCCAGCAGCCCAGGGACAGGGGTTGGCACCGGGGAGCTGTTTTTT. This encodes CASSPGTGVGTGELFF.

The chain uses TRBV10-1 and TRBJ1-1, with a tentative D call TRBD1 (5 bases). The CDR3 has 15 amino acids. V lost 4 bases and J lost 2, with 14 bases in between. CDR1 WNHNN and CDR2 SYGVQD come from the germline V gene (reference sequence). The chain's CDR3 is CASSGGTSGNTEAFF. The DNA of the CDR3 is TGCGCCAGCAGTGGCGGGACCTCGGGAAACACTGAAGCTTTCTTT.